The 18 T cell receptor beta chains below were found in one sample sequenced in a study of shared clonotypes between healthy human individuals. The table came from immunoSEQ multiplex PCR; TCRdb's copy has only in-frame clones and leaves some out. The sample has 470,000 or so clones, over 70% seen once. The specimen was PBMCs. The source is a woman in her thirties or forties in good health. Some clones in this sample may be carry-over from other donors' samples.

This clone showed up just a few times. A read error may explain this, as a much larger clone is one base away. The same CDR3 can be traced to other DNA sequences in this sample. The chain couples TRBV28 to TRBJ2-7; 8 bases are shared with TRBD1. V shed 7 bases, J shed 3 bases, and the junction held 5 bases outside the gene matches. The CDR3 length is 13 residues. Germline V gives CDR1 MDHEN, CDR2 SYDVKM. The CDR3 DNA follows: TGTGCCAGCATCGGGACAGGTGTCTACGAGCAGTACTTC. Translating it yields CASIGTGVYEQYF.

Regarding this clone: A much larger clone sits a single nucleotide away, making a read error possible. V usage is TRBV5-4 and J usage is TRBJ2-1; D possibly corresponds to TRBD2 (6 bases). The V gene lost 0 bases and the J gene lost 5 bases, with 18 bases spanning the gap. The length of the CDR3 is 17 residues. Germline lookup yields CDR1 SGHNT and CDR2 YYREEE (reference sequence). DNA for the CDR3: TGTGCCAGCAGCTTGGCCAGGGACTTCACCCTTAACAATGAGCAGTTCTTC. Its translation: CASSLARDFTLNNEQFF.

As regards this clone: The likely explanation is a read error, given a far larger clone one base away. V and J are TRBV6-6 and TRBJ1-1; D ambiguous. In germline, CDR1 is MNHNY, CDR2 SVGAGI (reference sequence). The CDR3 runs 16 residues. As DNA, the CDR3 is TGTGCCAGCGGTTACTCGGGCGGAGGACCGAACACTGAAGCTTTCTTT. Its translation is CASGYSGGGPNTEAFF.

The chain has TRBV7-2 and TRBJ1-3; D unclear. V gave up 4 bases and J gave up 3 bases, with 13 bases separating them. Germline CDR1 reads SGHTA; CDR2 reads FQGNSA. This CDR3 is 15 amino acids long. The CDR3 loop is CASSSRTNSGNTIYF. In DNA, the CDR3 is TGTGCCAGCAGCTCCCGGACGAACAGTGGAAACACCATATATTTT.

This rearrangement joins TRBV28 to TRBJ1-2; D not resolved. This CDR3 spans 14 amino acids. V lost 6 bases and J lost 6, with 17 bases in between. CDR1 is MDHEN and CDR2 is SYDVKM in the germline V gene. The DNA for the CDR3 is TGTGCCAGCAGCCCCCCTGGGCCAACTAATGGCTACACCTTC. This translates into CASSPPGPTNGYTF.

V usage is TRBV28 and J usage is TRBJ2-5; D uncertain. This CDR3 comprises 11 residues. Trimming shortened V by 5 bases and J by 5 bases, and 6 bases separated the two germline ends. Germline CDR1 and CDR2: MDHEN and SYDVKM. CDR3 in DNA: TGTGCCAGCAGTCCCCATGAGACCCAGTACTTC. This translates into CASSPHETQYF.

This chain links TRBV21-1 with TRBJ2-7; TRBD2 reflects the table's D call only, with no check against the DNA. TRBV21-1 constitutes a pseudogene. This CDR3 contains 19 residues. CDR3 in amino acids: CASSRASGREFWRLYEQYF. CDR3 DNA sequence: TGTGCCAGCAGCCGAGCTAGCGGGAGGGAATTTTGGCGATTGTACGAGCAGTACTTC.

The V and J genes are TRBV5-1 and TRBJ2-1; D may be TRBD1 or TRBD2 (5 bases each). The CDR3 length is 16 residues. The ends were cut back, 4 bases at V and 3 bases at J, with 17 bases in the middle. CDR1 SGHRS and CDR2 YFSETQ come from the germline V gene. CDR3 coding DNA: TGCGCCAGCAGCCCAGCCGGGACGGAGTACTACAATGAGCAGTTCTTC. Protein sequence: CASSPAGTEYYNEQFF.

Of note for this clone: This likely came from a read error, as a far larger clone is one base away. Within the sample, other DNA sequences also encode this same CDR3. This chain connects TRBV30 to TRBJ2-2; 11 bases align to TRBD2. The germline V gene encodes CDR1 GTSNPN and CDR2 SVGIG (reference sequence). V was clipped by 7 bases and J by 4 bases; unmatched bases: 14. This CDR3 comprises 17 residues. As DNA, the CDR3 is TGTGCCTCAAACCCGACTAGCGGGATGGTCCGCACCGGGGAGCTGTTTTTT. Translation gives CASNPTSGMVRTGELFF.

In this sample, this clone turned up a few times. The V call is TRBV5-1, the J call TRBJ2-2; D unclear. Germline CDR1 and CDR2: SGHRS and YFSETQ. This CDR3 spans 14 amino acids. V was cut by 6 bases and J by 7 bases, with 16 bases left in between. DNA of the CDR3: TGCGCCAGCACCCTTGAACTCGATGTCGGGGAGCTGTTTTTT. It codes for CASTLELDVGELFF. Combining the CDR3 with reference TRBV5-1 and TRBJ2-2 gives the whole variable domain KAGVTQTPRYLIKTRGQQVTLSCSPISGHRSVSWYQQTPGQGLQFLFEYFSETQRNKGNFPGRFSGRQFSNSRSEMNVSTLELGDSALYLCASTLELDVGELFFGEGSRLTVL.

In the case of this clone: A single base is all that separates this from a far larger clone, so a read error is likely. This sample also contains other DNA sequences that code for the same CDR3. The CDR3 DNA reads as TGTGCCTGGAGACCCGGGACTGCCCAAGAGACCCAGTACTTC. It specifies CAWRPGTAQETQYF. V and J are TRBV30 and TRBJ2-5; a possible D gene is TRBD2 (6 bases). Trimming cost V 3 bases and J 1 base, with 12 bases left between them. This CDR3 has 14 residues. Germline-derived CDR1 and CDR2 are GTSNPN and SVGIG (reference sequence).

This chain uses TRBV28 with TRBJ2-6; D is unresolved. The CDR3 extends over 16 amino acids. Between the trimmed V and J ends, which lost 8 bases and 0 bases, there was a span of 14 bases. Germline loops: CDR1 MDHEN, CDR2 SYDVKM. The CDR3 is CASSTTATSGANVLTF. CDR3 DNA: TGTGCCAGCTCAACGACCGCTACCTCTGGGGCCAACGTCCTGACTTTC.

In its sample, this clone was seen once. This chain connects TRBV7-2 to TRBJ2-1; TRBD2 is a possible D gene (5 bases). V was cut by 1 base and J by 10 bases, with 8 bases left in between. CDR3 size: 12 residues. CDR1 is SGHTA and CDR2 is FQGNSA in the germline V gene. The DNA for the CDR3 is TGTGCCAGCAGCTTAGGTCTAGCCGAGCAGTTCTTC. Its protein product is CASSLGLAEQFF.

About this clone itself: This is likely an artifact of a read error, given a far larger clone one base away. The chain links TRBV11-1 to TRBJ2-7; D may correspond to TRBD1 or TRBD2 (5 bases each). Trimming took off 1 base at V and 6 bases at J, with 10 bases between the two ends. CDR1 SGHAT and CDR2 FQDESV come from the germline V gene (reference sequence). This CDR3 region has 13 residues. The CDR3 region is CASSLGGASEQYF. For the CDR3, the DNA is TGTGCCAGCAGCTTAGGAGGGGCTAGCGAGCAGTACTTC. Variable domain in full (rest from reference TRBV11-1 and TRBJ2-7): EAEVAQSPRYKITEKSQAVAFWCDPISGHATLYWYRQILGQGPELLVQFQDESVVDDSQLPKDRFSAERLKGVDSTLKIQPAELGDSAMYLCASSLGGASEQYFGPGTRLTVT.

This clone was seen only a few times. This chain uses TRBV30 with TRBJ2-3; 8 bases are a match to TRBD1. Germline lookup yields CDR1 GTSNPN and CDR2 SVGIG (reference sequence). The CDR3 consists of 14 residues. Losses at the gene ends were 5 bases for V and 3 bases for J; bases not matched to a gene: 7. This CDR3 is CAWGGTGATDTQYF. The CDR3 nucleotides are TGTGCCTGGGGGGGGACAGGAGCAACAGATACGCAGTATTTT.

The CDR3 region is CASSFSNGDYEQYF. For the CDR3, the DNA is TGTGCCAGCAGCTTCTCAAACGGCGACTACGAGCAGTACTTC. The chain uses TRBV7-9 and TRBJ2-7; the D is unclear. CDR3 length equals 14 residues. Germline-derived CDR1 and CDR2 are SEHNR and FQNEAQ (reference sequence). Between the trimmed V and J ends, which lost 3 bases and 3 bases, there was a span of 12 bases.

This clone was recorded once. The chain is built from TRBV7-8 and TRBJ2-3; D is perhaps TRBD1 (6 bases). The CDR3 spans 13 residues. V was shortened by 5 bases and J by 3 bases, with 9 bases between the two germline ends. Looked up from germline, CDR1 is SGHVS and CDR2 is FQNEAQ. The CDR3 DNA reads TGTGCCAGCAGCCTTGGGACAACAGATACGCAGTATTTT. It codes for CASSLGTTDTQYF. The full variable domain, rest sourced from reference TRBV7-8 and TRBJ2-3, is GAGVSQSPRYKVAKRGQDVALRCDPISGHVSLFWYQQALGQGPEFLTYFQNEAQLDKSGLPSDRFFAERPEGSVSTLKIQRTQQEDSAVYLCASSLGTTDTQYFGPGTRLTVL.

This clone was counted a few times. V and J are TRBV9 and TRBJ1-3; 7 positions match TRBD1. CDR3 size: 18 residues. With 4 bases clipped from V and 0 bases from J, the junction kept 13 bases outside the gene matches. The germline V gene has CDR1 SGDLS and CDR2 YYNGEE. The CDR3 DNA sequence: TGTGCCAGCAGCCCTTTCACGACCAGGACAGGCTCTGGAAACACCATATATTTT. It codes for CASSPFTTRTGSGNTIYF.